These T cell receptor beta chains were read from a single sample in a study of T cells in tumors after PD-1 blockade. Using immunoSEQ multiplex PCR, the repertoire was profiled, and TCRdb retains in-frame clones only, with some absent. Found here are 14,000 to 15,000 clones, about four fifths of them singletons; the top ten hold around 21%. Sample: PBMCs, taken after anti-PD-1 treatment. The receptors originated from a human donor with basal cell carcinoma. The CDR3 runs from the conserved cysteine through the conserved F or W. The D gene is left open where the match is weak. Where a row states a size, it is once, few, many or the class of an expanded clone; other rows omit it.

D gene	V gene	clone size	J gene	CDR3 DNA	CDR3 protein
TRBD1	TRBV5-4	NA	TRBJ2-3	TGTGCCAGCAGCGTACAGGGGGTAAGCACAGATACGCAGTATTTT	CASSVQGVSTDTQYF
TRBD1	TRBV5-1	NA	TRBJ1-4	TGCGCCAGCAGCTTAAGTACAGGGGGAGGAAATGAAAAACTGTTTTTT	CASSLSTGGGNEKLFF
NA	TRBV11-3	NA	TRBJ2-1	TGTGCCAGCAGCTTAGACCGGGCCCCATACAATGAGCAGTTCTTC	CASSLDRAPYNEQFF
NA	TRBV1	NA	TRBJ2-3	TGCACCAGCAGCCAAGATCCAGGACTAGCGGGAGGCCCACTCACAGATACGCAGTATTTT	CTSSQDPGLAGGPLTDTQYF
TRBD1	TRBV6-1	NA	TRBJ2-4	TGTGCCAGCAGTAAAGCGCGGACAGGGAGTAACATTCAGTACTTC	CASSKARTGSNIQYF
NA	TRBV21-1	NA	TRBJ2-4	TGTGCCAGCAGCAAAGCGCTGAGAAAGTCGGCGGGGATGACCAAAAACATTCAGTACTTC	CASSKALRKSAGMTKNIQYF
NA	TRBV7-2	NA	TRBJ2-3	TGTGCCAGCAGCTTAGCCTCTGAGACAATAGCGCAGTATTTT	CASSLASETIAQYF
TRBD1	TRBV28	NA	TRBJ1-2	TGTGCCAGCAGTTTATCGGGACAGGGGTATGGCTACACCTTC	CASSLSGQGYGYTF
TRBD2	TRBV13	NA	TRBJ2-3	TGTGCCAGCAGCCAAGAGCGGGGGACTAGCACAGATACGCAGTATTTT	CASSQERGTSTDTQYF
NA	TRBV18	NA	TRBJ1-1	TGTGCCAGCTCACCTGGGACATCCCCTGAAGCTTTCTTT	CASSPGTSPEAFF
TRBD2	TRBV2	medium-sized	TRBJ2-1	TGTGCCAGCAGTGATGGGTGGGCGGGGGAGGGGAGCTCCTACAATGAGCAGTTCTTC	CASSDGWAGEGSSYNEQFF
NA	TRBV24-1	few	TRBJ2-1	TGTCCCACCTGTGATGGGGGGGCGGGGGCGGGGAGCTCCTACAATGAGCAGTTCTTC	CPTCDGGAGAGSSYNEQFF
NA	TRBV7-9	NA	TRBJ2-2	TGTGCCAGCAGCTTGAACACCGGGGAGCTGTTTTTT	CASSLNTGELFF
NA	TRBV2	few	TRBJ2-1	TGTGCCCGCAGTGAAGGGGGGGCGGGGGAGGGGAGCTCCTACAATGAGCAGTTCTTC	CARSEGGAGEGSSYNEQFF